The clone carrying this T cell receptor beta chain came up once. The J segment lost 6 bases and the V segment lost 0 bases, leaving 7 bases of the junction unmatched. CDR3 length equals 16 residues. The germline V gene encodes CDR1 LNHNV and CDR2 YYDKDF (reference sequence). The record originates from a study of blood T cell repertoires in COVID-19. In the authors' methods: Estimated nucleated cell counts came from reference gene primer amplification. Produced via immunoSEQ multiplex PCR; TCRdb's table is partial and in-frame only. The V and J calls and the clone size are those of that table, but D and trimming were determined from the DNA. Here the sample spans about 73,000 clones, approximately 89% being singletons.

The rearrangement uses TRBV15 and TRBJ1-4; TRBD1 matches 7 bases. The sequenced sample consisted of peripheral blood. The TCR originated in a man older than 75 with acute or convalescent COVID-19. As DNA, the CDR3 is TGTGCCACCAGCAGAGATGTACAGGGGTCCTATGAAAAACTGTTTTTT. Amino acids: CATSRDVQGSYEKLFF. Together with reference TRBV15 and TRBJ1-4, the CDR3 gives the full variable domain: DAMVIQNPRYQVTQFGKPVTLSCSQTLNHNVMYWYQQKSSQAPKLLFHYYDKDFNNEADTPDNFQSRRPNTSFCFLDIRSPGLGDTAMYLCATSRDVQGSYEKLFFGSGTQLSVL.